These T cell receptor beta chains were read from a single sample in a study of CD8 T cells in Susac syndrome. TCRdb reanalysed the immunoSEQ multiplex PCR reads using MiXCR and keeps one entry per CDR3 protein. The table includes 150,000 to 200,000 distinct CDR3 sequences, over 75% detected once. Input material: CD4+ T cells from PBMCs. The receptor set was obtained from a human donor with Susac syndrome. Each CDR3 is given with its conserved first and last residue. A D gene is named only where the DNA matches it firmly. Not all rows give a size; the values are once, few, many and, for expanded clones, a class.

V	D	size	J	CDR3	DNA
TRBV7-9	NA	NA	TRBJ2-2	CASSQWAMANTGELFF	TGTGCCAGCAGTCAATGGGCAATGGCCAACACCGGGGAGCTGTTTTTT
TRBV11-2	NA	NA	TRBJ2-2	CASRRPGRKTGELFF	TGTGCCAGCAGACGGCCGGGACGGAAGACCGGGGAGCTGTTTTTT
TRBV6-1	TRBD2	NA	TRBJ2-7	CASSRTSGGTYEQYF	TGTGCCAGCAGTCGGACTAGCGGGGGGACCTACGAGCAGTACTTC
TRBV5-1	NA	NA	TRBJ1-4	CASSSLRTDDEKLFF	TGCGCCAGCAGCTCCCTGAGGACAGACGATGAAAAACTGTTTTTT
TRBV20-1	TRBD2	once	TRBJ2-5	CSAPSASGRRGETQYF	TGCAGTGCTCCCTCCGCTAGCGGGAGGCGGGGAGAGACCCAGTACTTC
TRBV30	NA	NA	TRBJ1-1	CAWIHSWNTEAFF	TGTGCCTGGATTCACAGCTGGAACACTGAAGCTTTCTTT
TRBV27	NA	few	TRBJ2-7	CASSLRVSSYEQYF	TGTGCCAGCAGTTTACGTGTTAGCTCCTACGAGCAGTACTTC
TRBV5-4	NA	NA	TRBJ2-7	CATTRIKTYEQYF	TGTGCCACTACCCGAATTAAAACCTACGAGCAGTACTTC
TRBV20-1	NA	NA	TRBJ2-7	CSAPLARGRRLYEQYF	TGCAGTGCCCCACTAGCTCGGGGGCGCAGACTGTACGAGCAGTACTTC
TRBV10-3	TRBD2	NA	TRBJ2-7	CATNLAGGIEQYF	TGTGCCACCAATCTAGCGGGAGGTATCGAGCAGTACTTC
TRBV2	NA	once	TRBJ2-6	CASSGRAGANVLTF	TGTGCCAGCAGTGGCAGGGCTGGGGCCAACGTCCTGACTTTC
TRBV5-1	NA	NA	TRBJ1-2	CASTISRGVEGYTF	TGCGCCAGCACGATCTCACGGGGAGTTGAGGGCTACACCTTC
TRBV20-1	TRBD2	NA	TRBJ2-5	CSAGVSAGGGTQYF	TGCAGTGCTGGCGTCTCAGCCGGGGGGGGGACCCAGTACTTC